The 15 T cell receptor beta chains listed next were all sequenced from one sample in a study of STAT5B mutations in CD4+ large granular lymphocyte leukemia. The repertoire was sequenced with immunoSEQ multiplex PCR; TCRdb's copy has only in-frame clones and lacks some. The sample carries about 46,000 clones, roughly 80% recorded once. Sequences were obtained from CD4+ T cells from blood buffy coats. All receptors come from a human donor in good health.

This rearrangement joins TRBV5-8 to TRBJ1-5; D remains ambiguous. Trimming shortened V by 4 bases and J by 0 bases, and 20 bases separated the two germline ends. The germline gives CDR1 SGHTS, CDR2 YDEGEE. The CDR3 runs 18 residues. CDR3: CASSHRASTIYSNQPQHF. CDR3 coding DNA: TGTGCCAGCAGCCATCGGGCCTCAACTATATATAGCAATCAGCCCCAGCATTTT. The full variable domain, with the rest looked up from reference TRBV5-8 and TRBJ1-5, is EAGVTQSPTHLIKTRGQQATLRCSPISGHTSVYWYQQALGLGLQFLLWYDEGEERNRGNFPPRFSGRQFPNYSSELNVNALELEDSALYLCASSHRASTIYSNQPQHFGDGTRLSIL.

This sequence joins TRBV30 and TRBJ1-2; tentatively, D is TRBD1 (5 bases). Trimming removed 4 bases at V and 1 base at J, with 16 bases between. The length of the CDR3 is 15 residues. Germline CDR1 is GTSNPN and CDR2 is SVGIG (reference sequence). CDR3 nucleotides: TGTGCCTGGACCCGCTTTATAGACAGTAACTATGGCTACACCTTC. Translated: CAWTRFIDSNYGYTF.

CDR3 coding DNA: TGTGCCAGCAGTCATTCATCGCATTACGCTGAAGCTTTCTTT. It specifies CASSHSSHYAEAFF. This chain connects TRBV5-4 to TRBJ1-1; D gene uncertain. The V end was cut by 5 bases, the J end by 6 bases, with 17 bases between. Germline CDR1 is SGHNT and CDR2 is YYREEE (reference sequence). There are 14 residues in the CDR3.

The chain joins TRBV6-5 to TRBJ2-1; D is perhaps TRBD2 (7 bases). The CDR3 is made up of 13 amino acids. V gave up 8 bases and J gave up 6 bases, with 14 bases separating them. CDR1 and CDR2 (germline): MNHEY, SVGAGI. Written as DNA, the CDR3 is TGTGCCAGCTACCCGGCGGGGGCCAATGAGCAGTTCTTC. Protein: CASYPAGANEQFF.

CDR3 amino acids: CASTLGPPMNTEAFF. CDR3 coding DNA: TGTGCCAGCACCCTCGGGCCCCCCATGAACACTGAAGCTTTCTTT. The chain has TRBV6-6 and TRBJ1-1; D unresolved. The CDR3 has 15 amino acids. The germline V gene has CDR1 MNHNY and CDR2 SVGAGI (reference sequence). V was trimmed by 7 bases and J by 0 bases, leaving 15 bases between them.

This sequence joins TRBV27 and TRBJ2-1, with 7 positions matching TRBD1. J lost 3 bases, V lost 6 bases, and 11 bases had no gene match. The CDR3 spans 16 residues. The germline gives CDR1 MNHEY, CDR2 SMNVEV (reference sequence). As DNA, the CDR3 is TGTGCCAGCAGATCTGGGACAGAATTGGGCTACAATGAGCAGTTCTTC. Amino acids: CASRSGTELGYNEQFF.

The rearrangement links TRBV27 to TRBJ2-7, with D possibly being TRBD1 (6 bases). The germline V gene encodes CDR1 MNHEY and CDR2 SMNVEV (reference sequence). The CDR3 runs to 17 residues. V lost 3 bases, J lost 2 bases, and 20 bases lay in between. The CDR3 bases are TGTGCCAGCAGTTTCTCATTCCGGGACATACTACCCTACGAGCAGTACTTC. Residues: CASSFSFRDILPYEQYF.

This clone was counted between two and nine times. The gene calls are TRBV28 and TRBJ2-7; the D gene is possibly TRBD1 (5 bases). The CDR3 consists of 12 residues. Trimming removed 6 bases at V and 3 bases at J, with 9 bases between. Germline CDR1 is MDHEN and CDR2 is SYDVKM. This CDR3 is CASRLTDYEQYF. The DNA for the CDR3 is TGTGCCAGCAGGTTGACAGACTACGAGCAGTACTTC.

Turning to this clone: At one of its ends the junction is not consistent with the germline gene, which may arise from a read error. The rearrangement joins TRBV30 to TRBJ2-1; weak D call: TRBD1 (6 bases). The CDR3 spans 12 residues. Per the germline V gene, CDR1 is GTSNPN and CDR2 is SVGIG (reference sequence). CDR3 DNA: TGTACCTGGAGTGGACAGTACAATGAGCAGTTCTTC. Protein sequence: CTWSGQYNEQFF.

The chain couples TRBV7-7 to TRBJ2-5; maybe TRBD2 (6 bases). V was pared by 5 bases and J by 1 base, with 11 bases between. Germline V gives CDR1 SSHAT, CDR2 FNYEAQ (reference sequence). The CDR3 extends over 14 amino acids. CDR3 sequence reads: CASSRRGTQETQYF. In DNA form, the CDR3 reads TGTGCCAGCAGCCGTCGGGGGACCCAAGAGACCCAGTACTTC.

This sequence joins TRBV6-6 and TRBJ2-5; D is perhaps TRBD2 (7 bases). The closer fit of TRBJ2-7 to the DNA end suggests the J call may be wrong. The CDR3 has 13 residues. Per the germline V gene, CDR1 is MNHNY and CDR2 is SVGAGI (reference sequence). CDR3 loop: CATVRGASYEQYF. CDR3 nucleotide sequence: TGTGCTACGGTACGGGGGGCCTCCTACGAGCAGTACTTC.

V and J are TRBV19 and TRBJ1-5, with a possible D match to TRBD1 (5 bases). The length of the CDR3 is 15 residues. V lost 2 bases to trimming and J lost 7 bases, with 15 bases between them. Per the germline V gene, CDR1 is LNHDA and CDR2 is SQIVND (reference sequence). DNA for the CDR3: TGTGCCAGTAGTATACAACATTCAGGGTCGCAGCCCCAGCATTTT. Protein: CASSIQHSGSQPQHF.

CDR3 nucleotide sequence: TGTGCCACCAGCAGAGATCGTCGGGAGACCCAGTACTTC. It is translated as CATSRDRRETQYF. This rearrangement joins TRBV15 to TRBJ2-5; D is unclear. Germline V lookup: CDR1 LNHNV, CDR2 YYDKDF (reference sequence). Trimming removed 0 bases at V and 5 bases at J, with 7 bases between. There are 13 residues in the CDR3.

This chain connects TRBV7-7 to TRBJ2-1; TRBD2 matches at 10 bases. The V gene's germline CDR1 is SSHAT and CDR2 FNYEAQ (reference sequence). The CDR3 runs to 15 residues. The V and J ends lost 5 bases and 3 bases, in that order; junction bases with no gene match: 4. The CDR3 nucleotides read TGTGCCAGCAGCCGGAGCGGGGGGGTCTACAATGAGCAGTTCTTC. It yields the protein CASSRSGGVYNEQFF.

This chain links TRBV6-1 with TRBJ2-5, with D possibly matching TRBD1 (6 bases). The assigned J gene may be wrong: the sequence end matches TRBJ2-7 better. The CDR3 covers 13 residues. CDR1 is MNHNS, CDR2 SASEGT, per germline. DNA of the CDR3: TGTGCCAGCAGGGACCTGGGGGCCGGCGAGCAGTACTTC. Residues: CASRDLGAGEQYF.